Listed below are T cell receptor beta chains from one sample, sequenced in a study of T-cell memory formation after mild COVID-19. TCRdb analysed the 5' RACE reads with MiXCR anew, one entry per CDR3 protein. The sample includes some 300,000 distinct CDR3 sequences, just under 20% seen only once; the top ten take 20% to 25%. The sequenced sample was PBMCs or a T cell subset sorted from them (not recorded which). The receptor source for this set is a man aged 18 to 35 who had mild COVID-19 (a few samples of this study predate the infection). Cell type and time point are not known. The CDR3 runs from the conserved cysteine through the conserved F or W. Each record gives: clone size, D gene, J gene, V gene, CDR3 protein, CDR3 DNA. A D gene is named only where the DNA matches it firmly. Only part of the rows carry a size: once, few, many, or a class if the clone is expanded.

size: NA
D: NA
J: TRBJ1-4
V: TRBV28
CDR3: CASSLWGRATNEKLFF
DNA: TGTGCCAGCAGTTTATGGGGGAGAGCAACTAATGAAAAACTGTTTTTT

size: NA
D: NA
J: TRBJ1-2
V: TRBV28
CDR3: CASSLYPKDGYTF
DNA: TGTGCCAGCAGTTTGTACCCCAAAGATGGCTACACCTTC

size: NA
D: NA
J: TRBJ2-1
V: TRBV28
CDR3: CASRPGRGNNEQFF
DNA: TGTGCCAGCAGGCCGGGCAGGGGTAACAATGAGCAGTTCTTC

size: few
D: NA
J: TRBJ2-3
V: TRBV20-1
CDR3: CSALPVLFTDTQYF
DNA: TGCAGTGCCTTACCTGTCCTGTTCACGGATACGCAGTATTTT

size: NA
D: NA
J: TRBJ2-7
V: TRBV6-5
CDR3: CASSKSAFSRAYEQYF
DNA: TGTGCCAGCAGTAAGAGCGCATTCAGTAGGGCCTACGAGCAGTACTTC

size: few
D: TRBD1
J: TRBJ1-6
V: TRBV11-2
CDR3: CASRKPGGRDSPLHF
DNA: TGTGCCAGCAGAAAACCAGGGGGTAGGGATTCACCCCTCCACTTT

size: NA
D: NA
J: TRBJ1-2
V: TRBV5-4
CDR3: CASSPDPSLIGYTF
DNA: TGTGCCAGCAGCCCTGACCCCTCCTTAATAGGCTACACCTTC

size: NA
D: NA
J: TRBJ2-3
V: TRBV5-1
CDR3: CATGTLSTDTQYF
DNA: TGCGCCACCGGGACCCTCAGCACAGATACGCAGTATTTT

size: NA
D: TRBD1
J: TRBJ1-2
V: TRBV12-3/TRBV12-4
CDR3: CASADRAGGYTF
DNA: TGTGCCAGTGCAGACAGGGCGGGTGGCTACACCTTC

size: many
D: TRBD2
J: TRBJ2-3
V: TRBV5-1
CDR3: CASSPLAGGPDTQYF
DNA: TGCGCCAGCAGCCCATTAGCGGGGGGGCCAGATACGCAGTATTTT